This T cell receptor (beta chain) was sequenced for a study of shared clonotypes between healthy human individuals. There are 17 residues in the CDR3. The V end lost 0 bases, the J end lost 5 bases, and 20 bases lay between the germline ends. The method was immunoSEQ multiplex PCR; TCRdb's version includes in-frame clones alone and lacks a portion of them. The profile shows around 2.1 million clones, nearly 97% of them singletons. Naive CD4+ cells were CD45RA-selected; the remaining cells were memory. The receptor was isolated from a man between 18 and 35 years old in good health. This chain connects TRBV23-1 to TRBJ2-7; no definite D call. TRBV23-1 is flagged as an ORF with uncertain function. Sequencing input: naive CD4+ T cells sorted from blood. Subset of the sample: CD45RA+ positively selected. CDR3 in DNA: TGCGCCAGCAGTCAATCCCCCCAGAGGAACCCAGGCCACGAGCAGTACTTC. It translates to CASSQSPQRNPGHEQYF.